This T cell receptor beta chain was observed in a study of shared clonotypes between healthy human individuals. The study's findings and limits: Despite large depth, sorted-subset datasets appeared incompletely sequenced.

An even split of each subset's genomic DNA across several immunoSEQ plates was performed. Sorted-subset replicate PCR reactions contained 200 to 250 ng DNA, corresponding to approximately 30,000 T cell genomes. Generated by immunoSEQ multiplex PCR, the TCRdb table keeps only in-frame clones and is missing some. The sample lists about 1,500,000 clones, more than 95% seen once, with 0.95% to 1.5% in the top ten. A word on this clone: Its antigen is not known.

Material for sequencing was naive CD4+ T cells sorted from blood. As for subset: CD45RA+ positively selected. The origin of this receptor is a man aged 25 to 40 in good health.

CDR3 sequence reads: CASSWGGRETQETQYF. CDR3 nucleotide sequence: TGTGCCAGCAGCTGGGGCGGGAGGGAAACCCAAGAGACCCAGTACTTC. The chain links TRBV5-4 to TRBJ2-5, with 9 positions matching TRBD2. The CDR3 runs to 16 residues. The germline V gene encodes CDR1 SGHNT and CDR2 YYREEE (reference sequence). Unmatched junction bases numbered 7, after V lost 3 bases and J lost 1 base.